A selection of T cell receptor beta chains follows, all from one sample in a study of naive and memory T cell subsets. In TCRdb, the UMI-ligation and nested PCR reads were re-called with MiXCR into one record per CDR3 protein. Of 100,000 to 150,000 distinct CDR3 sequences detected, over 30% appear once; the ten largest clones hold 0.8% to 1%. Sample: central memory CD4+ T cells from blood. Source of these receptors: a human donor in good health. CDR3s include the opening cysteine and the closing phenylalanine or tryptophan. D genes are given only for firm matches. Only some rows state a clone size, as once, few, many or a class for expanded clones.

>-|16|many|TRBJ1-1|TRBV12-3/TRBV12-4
CASSTVGGRVNTEAFF
TGTGCCAGCAGTACCGTGGGGGGGCGGGTGAACACTGAAGCTTTCTTT
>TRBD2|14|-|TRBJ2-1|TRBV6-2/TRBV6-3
CASNIGGLASEQFF
TGTGCCAGCAATATAGGGGGACTAGCGTCTGAGCAGTTCTTC
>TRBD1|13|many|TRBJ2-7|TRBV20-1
CSALGQDWYEQYF
TGCAGTGCCTTGGGACAGGATTGGTACGAGCAGTACTTC
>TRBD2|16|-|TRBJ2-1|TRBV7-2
CASSLRSSGRGGEQFF
TGTGCCAGCAGCTTAAGGTCTAGCGGGAGGGGGGGTGAGCAGTTCTTC
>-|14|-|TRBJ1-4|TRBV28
CASSFWGGREKLFF
TGTGCCAGCAGTTTTTGGGGGGGCAGGGAAAAACTGTTTTTT
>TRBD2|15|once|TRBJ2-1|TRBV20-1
CSARTGTRTHNEQFF
TGCAGTGCTAGGACCGGGACTAGAACCCACAATGAGCAGTTCTTC
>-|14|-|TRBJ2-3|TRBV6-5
CASSPILGTDTQYF
TGTGCCAGCAGTCCTATATTGGGCACAGATACGCAGTATTTT
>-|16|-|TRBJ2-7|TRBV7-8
CASSLGGGLSSYEQYF
TGTGCCAGCAGCTTAGGAGGGGGACTTAGCTCCTACGAGCAGTACTTC
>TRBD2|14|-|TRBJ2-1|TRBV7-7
CASSLTGTNNEQFF
TGTGCTAGCAGCTTAACCGGGACTAACAATGAGCAGTTCTTC
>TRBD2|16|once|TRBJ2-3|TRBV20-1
CSASSGRPGGTDTQYF
TGCAGTGCGTCGAGCGGGAGACCGGGTGGCACAGATACGCAGTATTTT
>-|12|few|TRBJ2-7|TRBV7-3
CASSPGVGEQYF
TGTGCCAGCAGCCCCGGGGTAGGAGAGCAGTACTTC
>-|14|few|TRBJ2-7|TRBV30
CAWSVQGFTYEQYF
TGTGCCTGGAGTGTACAAGGCTTTACCTACGAGCAGTACTTC
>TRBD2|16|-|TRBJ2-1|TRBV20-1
CSAARGGMSSYNEQFF
TGCAGTGCTGCCCGGGGGGGTATGAGCTCCTACAATGAGCAGTTCTTC
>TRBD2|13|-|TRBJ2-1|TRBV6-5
CASSATSTNEQFF
TGTGCCAGCAGTGCGACTAGCACGAATGAGCAGTTCTTC
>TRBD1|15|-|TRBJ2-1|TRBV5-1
CASSSAKQGANEQFF
TGCGCCAGCAGCTCGGCGAAACAGGGGGCGAATGAGCAGTTCTTC
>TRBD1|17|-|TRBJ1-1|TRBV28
CASSVQGKGPLSTEAFF
TGTGCCAGCAGCGTACAGGGGAAAGGACCTTTGAGCACTGAAGCTTTCTTT
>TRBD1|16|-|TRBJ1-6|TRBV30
CACAGTGRSYNSPLHF
TGTGCCTGCGCCGGGACAGGGAGATCCTATAATTCACCCCTCCACTTT
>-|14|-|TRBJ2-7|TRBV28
CASSLSPGVAGQYF
TGTGCCAGCAGTTTAAGTCCAGGGGTGGCTGGGCAGTACTTC